These T cell receptor beta chains were read from a single sample in a study of OX40 agonist ivuxolimab in advanced cancers. Measured with immunoSEQ multiplex PCR; TCRdb has only the in-frame clones, and not every one. The sample shows 50,000 to 70,000 clones, around 83% of them seen only once. The input for sequencing was CD4+ or CD8+ T cells sorted from blood, taken in a trial of the OX40 agonist ivuxolimab. These receptors were collected from an adult with an advanced solid tumor such as melanoma, head and neck, liver or kidney cancer. The CDR3 runs from the conserved cysteine through the conserved F or W. The order of the fields is J gene, CDR3 length, clone size, D gene, V gene, CDR3 DNA, CDR3 protein. A D gene is named only where the DNA matches it firmly. Only part of the rows carry a size: once, few, many, or a class if the clone is expanded.

j_gene: TRBJ2-1; len: 14; abundance: NA; d_gene: TRBD1; v_gene: TRBV5-1; CDR3nt: TGCGCCAGCAGCTTGGCCGGGACAGGTAATGAGCAGTTCTTC; CDR3aa: CASSLAGTGNEQFF
j_gene: TRBJ2-7; len: 13; abundance: NA; d_gene: NA; v_gene: TRBV7-9; CDR3nt: TGTGCCAGCAGCCAGGAGACAGGCTACGAGCAGTACTTC; CDR3aa: CASSQETGYEQYF
j_gene: TRBJ2-3; len: 15; abundance: NA; d_gene: TRBD2; v_gene: TRBV19; CDR3nt: TGTGCCAGTAATACCGGGGGGGTGAGGAGAGATACGCAGTATTTT; CDR3aa: CASNTGGVRRDTQYF
j_gene: TRBJ1-4; len: 11; abundance: NA; d_gene: NA; v_gene: TRBV6-5; CDR3nt: TGTGCCAGCAGTTCCCGTGAAAAACTGTTTTTT; CDR3aa: CASSSREKLFF
j_gene: TRBJ2-1; len: 15; abundance: NA; d_gene: NA; v_gene: TRBV5-6; CDR3nt: TGTGCCAGCAGCTTGCAAGCGTCGTCGGACAATGAGCAGTTCTTC; CDR3aa: CASSLQASSDNEQFF
j_gene: TRBJ2-7; len: 15; abundance: NA; d_gene: TRBD2; v_gene: TRBV6-1; CDR3nt: TGTGCCAGCAGGGAACTAGCGGGGGGCCCCTTAGAGCAGTACTTC; CDR3aa: CASRELAGGPLEQYF
j_gene: TRBJ1-2; len: 14; abundance: NA; d_gene: NA; v_gene: TRBV7-2; CDR3nt: TGTGCCAGCAGCGGGGACATGGGTCACTATGGCTACACCTTC; CDR3aa: CASSGDMGHYGYTF
j_gene: TRBJ1-1; len: 15; abundance: once; d_gene: TRBD1; v_gene: TRBV5-1; CDR3nt: TGCGCCAGCAGTCGACAGGGGTTGGCGGACACTGAAGCTTTCTTT; CDR3aa: CASSRQGLADTEAFF
j_gene: TRBJ2-1; len: 16; abundance: NA; d_gene: NA; v_gene: TRBV28; CDR3nt: TGTGCCAGCAGTGATGTCAGGGGCGTGCTACGGAATGAGCAGTTCTTC; CDR3aa: CASSDVRGVLRNEQFF
j_gene: TRBJ2-5; len: 13; abundance: NA; d_gene: TRBD1; v_gene: TRBV11-3; CDR3nt: TGTGCCAGCAGCCACAGGGGGCAGGAGACCCAGTACTTC; CDR3aa: CASSHRGQETQYF
j_gene: TRBJ2-3; len: 11; abundance: NA; d_gene: TRBD2; v_gene: TRBV30; CDR3nt: TGTGCCTGGAGTTCCCCGGGACTATTGTATTTT; CDR3aa: CAWSSPGLLYF
j_gene: TRBJ2-2; len: 12; abundance: NA; d_gene: NA; v_gene: TRBV30; CDR3nt: TGTGCCTGGAGCGCATACACCGGGGAGCTGTTTTTT; CDR3aa: CAWSAYTGELFF
j_gene: TRBJ2-2; len: 16; abundance: NA; d_gene: TRBD2; v_gene: TRBV29-1; CDR3nt: TGCAGCGTGACCCGAGAGAGCGGGGGGAACACCGGGGAGCTGTTTTTT; CDR3aa: CSVTRESGGNTGELFF
j_gene: TRBJ2-2; len: 17; abundance: once; d_gene: TRBD2; v_gene: TRBV5-4; CDR3nt: TGTGCCAGCATCCCCCACCCGCTAGCGGGGGACACCGGGGAGCTGTTTTTT; CDR3aa: CASIPHPLAGDTGELFF